This is a list of T cell receptor beta chains from one sample in a study of T cells in Graves' hyperthyroidism and ophthalmopathy. TCRdb redid the calling of the multiplex PCR reads with MiXCR, one entry per CDR3 protein. The data hold fewer than 550,000 distinct CDR3 sequences, with about 15% observed a single time. Sequenced input: blood. These TCRs come from a woman younger than 35 with Graves' hyperthyroidism. Both conserved end residues are part of each CDR3. D genes are given only for firm matches. Expanded clones are given a class, and other clones once, few, many or no size at all.

TRBV5-1	-	many	TRBJ2-7	TGCGCCAGCAGCTTGGCCTTTGGGCCCAGCTACGAGCAGTACTTC	CASSLAFGPSYEQYF
TRBV24-1	-	many	TRBJ2-2	TGTGCCACCAGTGATTTGAAAGGGACAACCCCGAACACCGGGGAGCTGTTTTTT	CATSDLKGTTPNTGELFF
TRBV6-2/TRBV6-3	-	-	TRBJ2-3	TGTGCCAGCAGTTACGAGGGGGGGCCCCACACAGATACGCAGTATTTT	CASSYEGGPHTDTQYF
TRBV20-1	TRBD2	many	TRBJ2-1	TGCAGTGCTAGAGATTACCAGCGGGGGGGCAGTGAGCAGTTCTTC	CSARDYQRGGSEQFF
TRBV5-1	-	-	TRBJ2-7	TGCGCCAGCAGCTTGGCCTCGGGGGGCGCAGGGTACGAGCAGTACTTC	CASSLASGGAGYEQYF
TRBV10-3	TRBD1	few	TRBJ1-4	TGTGCCATCAGTGAAGTGACAGGGGCAAATGAAAAACTGTTTTTT	CAISEVTGANEKLFF
TRBV20-1	-	few	TRBJ2-1	TGCAGTGCTTCGGGACTGGACAATGAGCAGTTCTTC	CSASGLDNEQFF
TRBV5-1	-	many	TRBJ1-1	TGCGCCAGCAGCCAGGACATGGGTATGAACACTGAAGCTTTCTTT	CASSQDMGMNTEAFF
TRBV7-9	TRBD2	-	TRBJ2-5	TGTGCCAGCAGCTTGATTAGCGGGGGGGCCGCGTACTTC	CASSLISGGAAYF
TRBV10-1	-	-	TRBJ2-2	TGCGCCAGCAGTCCCGACCGGTTGGAGCTGTTTTTT	CASSPDRLELFF
TRBV18	TRBD2	many	TRBJ2-3	TGTGCCAGCGGGCTAGCGGCAGCTAGCACAGATACGCAGTATTTT	CASGLAAASTDTQYF
TRBV9	TRBD1	-	TRBJ2-7	TGTGCCAGCAGCGAGGGGGCCGGGACAGTTTACGAGCAGTACTTC	CASSEGAGTVYEQYF
TRBV2	TRBD1	-	TRBJ1-1	TGTGCCAGCAGTGCGTCGGAATTTTATACAGGGGGAGGCACTGAAGCTTTCTTT	CASSASEFYTGGGTEAFF
TRBV12-5	-	few	TRBJ1-1	TGTGCTAGTGGTTTGGAAAGAACAGGACTCCTATTCAACATGAACACTGAAGCTTTCTTT	CASGLERTGLLFNMNTEAFF
TRBV28	TRBD1	many	TRBJ1-2	TGTGCCAGCAGTCCACCAGGGGGGATTGGAGGCTACACCTTC	CASSPPGGIGGYTF
TRBV29-1	-	-	TRBJ1-4	TGCAGCGCGGACGGGGGAAATGAAAAACTGTTTTTT	CSADGGNEKLFF
TRBV10-3	-	few	TRBJ2-1	TGTGCCATCAGTGTGACGGGGCAGCAGTTCTTC	CAISVTGQQFF
TRBV28	TRBD2	many	TRBJ2-5	TGTGCCAGCAGTTTACTAGCGGGAGTCGGGACCCAGTACTTC	CASSLLAGVGTQYF
TRBV9	TRBD1	-	TRBJ1-2	TGTGCCAGCAGCGTAGCATCTGAGGGGGCGGGCTATGGCTACACCTTC	CASSVASEGAGYGYTF
TRBV7-3	TRBD1	many	TRBJ1-1	TGTGCCAGCAGTTCACGACAGGGGGAAGCTTTCTTT	CASSSRQGEAFF
TRBV6-1	TRBD2	many	TRBJ2-7	TGTGCCAGCAGTTCCATTAGCGGGAGAGCCTACGAGCAGTACTTC	CASSSISGRAYEQYF
TRBV2	TRBD1	many	TRBJ2-3	TGTGCCAATAAGGACGACAGGGGAGCAGATACGCAGTATTTT	CANKDDRGADTQYF
TRBV11-2	TRBD2	many	TRBJ2-5	TGTGCCAGCAGCCCCTGGCTAGCGGGGACGGAGACCCAGTACTTC	CASSPWLAGTETQYF